The clone carrying this T cell receptor beta chain was seen more than once but under ten times. Its target is unknown. The source of the sample is a study of T cell repertoires in cytomegalovirus infection. Study background: Public TCR beta signatures marked donors with CMV infection and the matching HLA. Study-wide findings and caveats: HLA-C-restricted CMV-specific TCR beta clonotypes were dominant in the ex vivo response. Totalled public TCR beta family frequency picked out people who carried CMV plus the relevant HLA.

TCRdb re-called the reads through MiXCR, storing one row per CDR3 protein. Among about 490,000 distinct CDR3 sequences listed, roughly 12% were seen once. This CDR3 region has 15 residues. CDR1 is LNHDA and CDR2 is SQIVND in the germline V gene (reference sequence). V lost 2 bases and J lost 0, with 8 bases in between. The chain links TRBV19 to TRBJ2-1; D gene uncertain. Sequenced sample: PBMCs. This receptor was taken from a human donor in good health (CMV status not recorded). Some clones in this sample may be carry-over from other donors' samples. DNA of the CDR3: TGTGCCAGTAGTATAACGCCTAGCTCCTACAATGAGCAGTTCTTC. This sequence encodes CASSITPSSYNEQFF.